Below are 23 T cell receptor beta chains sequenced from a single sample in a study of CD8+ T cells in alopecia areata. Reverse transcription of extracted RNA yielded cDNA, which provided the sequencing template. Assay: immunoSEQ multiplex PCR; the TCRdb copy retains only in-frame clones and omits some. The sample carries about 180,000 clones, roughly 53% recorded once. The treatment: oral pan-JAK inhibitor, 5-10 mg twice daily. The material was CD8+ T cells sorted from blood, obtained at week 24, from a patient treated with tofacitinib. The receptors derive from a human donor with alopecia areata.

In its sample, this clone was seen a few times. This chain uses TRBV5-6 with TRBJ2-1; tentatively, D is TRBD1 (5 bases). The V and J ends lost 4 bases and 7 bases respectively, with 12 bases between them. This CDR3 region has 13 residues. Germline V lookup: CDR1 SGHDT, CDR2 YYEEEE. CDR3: CASSPHQGNEQFF. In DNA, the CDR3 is TGTGCCAGCAGCCCCCACCAGGGAAATGAGCAGTTCTTC.

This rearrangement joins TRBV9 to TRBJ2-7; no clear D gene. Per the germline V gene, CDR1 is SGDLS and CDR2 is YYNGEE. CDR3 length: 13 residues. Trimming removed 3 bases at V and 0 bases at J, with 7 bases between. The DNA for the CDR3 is TGTGCCAGCAGCGCCTTTAGCTCCTACGAGCAGTACTTC. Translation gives CASSAFSSYEQYF.

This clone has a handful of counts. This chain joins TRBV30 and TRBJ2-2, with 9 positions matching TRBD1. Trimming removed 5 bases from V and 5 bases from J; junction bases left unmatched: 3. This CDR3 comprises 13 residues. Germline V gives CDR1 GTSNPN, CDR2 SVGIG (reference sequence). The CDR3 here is CAWEGTGTGELFF. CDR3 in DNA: TGTGCCTGGGAAGGGACAGGGACCGGGGAGCTGTTTTTT. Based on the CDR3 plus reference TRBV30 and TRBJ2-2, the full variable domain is SQTIHQWPATLVQPVGSPLSLECTVEGTSNPNLYWYRQAAGRGLQLLFYSVGIGQISSEVPQNLSASRPQDRQFILSSKKLLLSDSGFYLCAWEGTGTGELFFGEGSRLTVL.

CDR3 sequence: CASSDNEVQFIPQHF. CDR3 nucleotide sequence: TGTGCCAGCAGTGATAACGAAGTCCAGTTTATTCCCCAGCATTTT. The genes are TRBV2 and TRBJ1-5; D remains ambiguous. CDR3 size: 15 residues. V dropped 3 bases and J dropped 10 bases, with 19 bases sitting between them. The germline V gene encodes CDR1 SNHLY and CDR2 FYNNEI.

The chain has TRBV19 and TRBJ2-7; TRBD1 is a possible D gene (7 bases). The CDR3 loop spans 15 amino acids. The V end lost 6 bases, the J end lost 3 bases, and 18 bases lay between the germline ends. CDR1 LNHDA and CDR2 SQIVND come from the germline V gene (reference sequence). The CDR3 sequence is CASSPTGEDSYEQYF. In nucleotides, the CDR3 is TGTGCCAGTAGCCCCACAGGGGAGGACAGCTACGAGCAGTACTTC.

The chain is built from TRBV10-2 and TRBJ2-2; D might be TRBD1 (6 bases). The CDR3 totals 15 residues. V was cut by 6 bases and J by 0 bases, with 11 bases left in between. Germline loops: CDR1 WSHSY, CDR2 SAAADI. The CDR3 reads CASRGTSTNTGELFF. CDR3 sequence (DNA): TGCGCCAGCAGGGGGACATCGACGAACACCGGGGAGCTGTTTTTT.

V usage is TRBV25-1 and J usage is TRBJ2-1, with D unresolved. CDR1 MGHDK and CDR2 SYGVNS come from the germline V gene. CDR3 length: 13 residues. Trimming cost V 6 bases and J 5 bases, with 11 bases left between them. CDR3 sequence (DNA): TGTGCCAGCAGCCCGGGCAGAAACAATGAGCAGTTCTTC. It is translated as CASSPGRNNEQFF. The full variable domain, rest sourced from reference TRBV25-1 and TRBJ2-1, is EADIYQTPRYLVIGTGKKITLECSQTMGHDKMYWYQQDPGMELHLIHYSYGVNSTEKGDLSSESTVSRIRTEHFPLTLESARPSHTSQYLCASSPGRNNEQFFGPGTRLTVL.

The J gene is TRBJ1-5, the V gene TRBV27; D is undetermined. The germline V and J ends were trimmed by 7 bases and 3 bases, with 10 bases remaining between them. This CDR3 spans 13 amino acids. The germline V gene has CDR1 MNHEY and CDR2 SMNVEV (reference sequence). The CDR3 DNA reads TGTGCCAGCACGCGACACTCCAATCAGCCCCAGCATTTT. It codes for CASTRHSNQPQHF.

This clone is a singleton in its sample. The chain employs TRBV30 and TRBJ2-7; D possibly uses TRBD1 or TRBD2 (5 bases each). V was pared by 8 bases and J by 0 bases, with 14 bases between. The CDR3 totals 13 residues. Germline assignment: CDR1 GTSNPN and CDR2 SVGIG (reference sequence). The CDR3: CAVRDRSSYEQYF. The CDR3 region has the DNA TGTGCCGTTCGGGACCGCAGCTCCTACGAGCAGTACTTC.

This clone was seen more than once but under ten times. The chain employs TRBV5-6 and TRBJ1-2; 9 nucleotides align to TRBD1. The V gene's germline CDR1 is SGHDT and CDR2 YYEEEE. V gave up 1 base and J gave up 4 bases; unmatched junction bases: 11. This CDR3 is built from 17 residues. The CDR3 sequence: CASSLYRTGDPGYGYTF. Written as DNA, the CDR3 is TGTGCCAGCAGCTTGTACAGGACAGGGGACCCAGGCTATGGCTACACCTTC.

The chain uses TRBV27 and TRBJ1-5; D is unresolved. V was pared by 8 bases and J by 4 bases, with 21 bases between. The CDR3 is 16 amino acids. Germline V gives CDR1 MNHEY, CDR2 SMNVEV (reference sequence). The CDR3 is CASSLGPPGFNQPQHF. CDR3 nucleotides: TGTGCCAGCTCCCTCGGTCCTCCGGGGTTTAATCAGCCCCAGCATTTT.

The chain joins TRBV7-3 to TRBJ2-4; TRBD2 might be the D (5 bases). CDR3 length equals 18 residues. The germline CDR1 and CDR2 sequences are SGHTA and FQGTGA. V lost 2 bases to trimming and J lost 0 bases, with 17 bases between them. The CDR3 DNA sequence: TGTGCCAGCAGCTTATCCCGGGGAGATACAATAGCCAAAAACATTCAGTACTTC. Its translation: CASSLSRGDTIAKNIQYF.

This CDR3 reads CASSQDYRGEDYGYTF. DNA of the CDR3: TGCGCCAGCAGCCAAGACTACAGGGGGGAGGACTATGGCTACACCTTC. The chain is built from TRBV4-3 and TRBJ1-2; 8 bases are a match to TRBD1. The CDR3 runs to 16 residues. CDR1 and CDR2 (germline): LGHNA, YSLEER. With 0 bases clipped from V and 3 bases from J, the junction kept 6 bases outside the gene matches.

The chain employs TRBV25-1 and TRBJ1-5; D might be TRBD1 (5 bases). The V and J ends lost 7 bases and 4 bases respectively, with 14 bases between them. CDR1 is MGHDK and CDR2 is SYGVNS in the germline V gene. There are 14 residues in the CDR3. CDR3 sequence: CASTQRGSNQPQHF. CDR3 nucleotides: TGTGCCAGCACTCAGAGGGGTTCTAATCAGCCCCAGCATTTT.

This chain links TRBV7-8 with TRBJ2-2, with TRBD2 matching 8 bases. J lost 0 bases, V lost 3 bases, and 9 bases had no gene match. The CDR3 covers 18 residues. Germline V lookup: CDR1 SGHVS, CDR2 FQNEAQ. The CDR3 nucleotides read TGTGCCAGCAGCTTGGGAGTGAGCGGGGGAACGAACACCGGGGAGCTGTTTTTT. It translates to CASSLGVSGGTNTGELFF.

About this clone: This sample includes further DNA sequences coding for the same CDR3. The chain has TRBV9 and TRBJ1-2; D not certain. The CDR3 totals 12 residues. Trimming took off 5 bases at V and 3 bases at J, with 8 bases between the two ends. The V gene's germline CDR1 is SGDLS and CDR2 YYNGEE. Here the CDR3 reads CASSPPDYGYTF. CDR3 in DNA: TGTGCCAGCAGTCCCCCCGACTATGGCTACACCTTC.

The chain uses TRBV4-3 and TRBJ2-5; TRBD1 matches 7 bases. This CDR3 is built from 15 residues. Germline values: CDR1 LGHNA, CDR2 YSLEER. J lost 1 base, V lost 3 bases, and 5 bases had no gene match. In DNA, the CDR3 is TGCGCCAGCAGCCAGACATGGGACAGCCAAGAGACCCAGTACTTC. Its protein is CASSQTWDSQETQYF.

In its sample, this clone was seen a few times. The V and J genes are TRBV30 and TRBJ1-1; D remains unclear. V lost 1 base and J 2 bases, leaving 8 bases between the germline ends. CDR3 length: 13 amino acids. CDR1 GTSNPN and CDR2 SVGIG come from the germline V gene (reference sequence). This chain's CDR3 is CAWSEYKNTEAFF. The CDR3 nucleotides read TGTGCCTGGAGTGAGTACAAAAACACTGAAGCTTTCTTT.

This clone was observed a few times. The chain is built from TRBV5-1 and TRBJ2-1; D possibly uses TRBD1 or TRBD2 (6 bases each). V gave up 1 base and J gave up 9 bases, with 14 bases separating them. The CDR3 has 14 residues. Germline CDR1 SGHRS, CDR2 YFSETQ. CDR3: CASSLRAGEAEQFF. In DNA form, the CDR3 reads TGCGCCAGCAGCTTGAGGGCAGGGGAGGCTGAGCAGTTCTTC.

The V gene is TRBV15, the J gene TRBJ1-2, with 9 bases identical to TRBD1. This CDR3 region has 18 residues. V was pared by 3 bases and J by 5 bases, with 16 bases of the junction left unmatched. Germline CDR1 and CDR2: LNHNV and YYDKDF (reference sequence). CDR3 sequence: CATSSPRDRDIRGYGYTF. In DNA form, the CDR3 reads TGTGCCACCAGCAGCCCTCGGGACAGGGACATCCGGGGATATGGCTACACCTTC.

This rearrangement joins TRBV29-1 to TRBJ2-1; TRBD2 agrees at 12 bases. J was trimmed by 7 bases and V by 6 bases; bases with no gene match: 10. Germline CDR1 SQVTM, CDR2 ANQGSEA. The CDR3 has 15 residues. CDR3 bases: TGCAGCGTCGAACTACTAGCGGGGGGCTCAAATGAGCAGTTCTTC. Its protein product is CSVELLAGGSNEQFF.

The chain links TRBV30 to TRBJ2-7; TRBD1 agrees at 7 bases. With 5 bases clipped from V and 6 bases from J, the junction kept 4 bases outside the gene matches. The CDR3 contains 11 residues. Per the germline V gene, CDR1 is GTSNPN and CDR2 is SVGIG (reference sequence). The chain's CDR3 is CAWRQGGEQYF. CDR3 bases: TGTGCCTGGCGACAGGGTGGCGAGCAGTACTTC.

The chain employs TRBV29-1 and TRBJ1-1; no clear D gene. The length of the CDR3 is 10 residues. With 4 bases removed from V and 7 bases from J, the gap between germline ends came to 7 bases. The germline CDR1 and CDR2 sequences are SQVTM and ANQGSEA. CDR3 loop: CSVVYIEAFF. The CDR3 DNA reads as TGCAGCGTTGTGTATATTGAAGCTTTCTTT.